This is a list of T cell receptor beta chains from one sample in a study of OX40 agonist ivuxolimab in advanced cancers. Measured with immunoSEQ multiplex PCR; TCRdb has only the in-frame clones, and not every one. The profile covers roughly 61,000 clones, with around 93% appearing a single time and roughly 25% taken by the ten largest. The specimen comprised CD4+ or CD8+ T cells sorted from blood, sampled in a trial of the OX40 agonist ivuxolimab. These receptors all stem from an adult with an advanced solid tumor such as melanoma, head and neck, liver or kidney cancer. CDR3s include the opening cysteine and the closing phenylalanine or tryptophan. Fields, in order: J gene, V gene, D gene, clone size, CDR3 protein, CDR3 DNA. The D gene is left open where the match is weak. The listing skips clone size in some rows; elsewhere it reads once, few, many or a size class.

TRBJ2-2 | TRBV4-2 | . | . | CASSQVLQGLVIPNTGELFF | TGTGCCAGCAGCCAAGTTTTGCAGGGGCTCGTCATACCGAACACCGGGGAGCTGTTTTTT
TRBJ1-1 | TRBV30 | . | few | CAWREEWTGHTEAFF | TGTGCCTGGAGGGAAGAGTGGACCGGGCACACTGAAGCTTTCTTT
TRBJ1-6 | TRBV7-3 | . | . | CASSLRGVGSPLHF | TGTGCCAGCAGCTTAAGAGGGGTTGGGTCACCCCTCCACTTT
TRBJ2-5 | TRBV6-5 | TRBD2 | . | CATWTSEYQETQYF | TGTGCCACCTGGACTAGCGAGTACCAAGAGACCCAGTACTTC
TRBJ1-5 | TRBV6-4 | TRBD1 | . | CASSDSGGSNQPQHF | TGTGCCAGCAGTGACTCAGGGGGCAGCAATCAGCCCCAGCATTTT
TRBJ2-4 | TRBV6-1 | . | . | CASSDGYLAKNIQYF | TGTGCCAGCAGTGATGGGTATCTAGCCAAAAACATTCAGTACTTC
TRBJ1-3 | TRBV15 | . | . | CATSIDGSGNTIYF | TGTGCCACCAGTATCGATGGGTCCGGAAACACCATATATTTT
TRBJ2-3 | TRBV5-6 | . | once | CASSFITDTQYF | TGTGCCAGCAGCTTCATCACAGATACGCAGTATTTT
TRBJ1-5 | TRBV7-6 | . | . | CASSVMGGSQPQHF | TGTGCCAGCAGCGTAATGGGAGGGTCACAGCCCCAGCATTTT
TRBJ2-7 | TRBV7-8 | . | few | CASSRGLSYEQYF | TGTGCCAGCAGCCGTGGACTTTCCTACGAGCAGTACTTC
TRBJ1-4 | TRBV15 | TRBD1 | . | CATSSFTGGEGKLFF | TGTGCCACCAGCAGCTTCACAGGGGGAGAAGGAAAACTGTTTTTT
TRBJ1-2 | TRBV6-5 | TRBD1 | . | CASSGTGAQGYTF | TGTGCCAGCAGCGGGACAGGGGCTCAGGGCTACACCTTC
TRBJ2-1 | TRBV27 | . | . | CASSLGAGSYNEQFF | TGTGCCAGCAGTTTAGGGGCGGGCTCCTACAATGAGCAGTTCTTC
TRBJ2-3 | TRBV28 | . | . | CASSLGGVWGADTQYF | TGTGCCAGCAGTTTAGGTGGTGTGTGGGGAGCAGATACGCAGTATTTT
TRBJ2-3 | TRBV19 | TRBD2 | . | CASSSGLARSTDTQYF | TGTGCCAGTAGTAGCGGACTAGCGCGAAGCACAGATACGCAGTATTTT
TRBJ1-2 | TRBV6-4 | . | . | CASSDSSGDNYGYTF | TGTGCCAGCAGTGACTCTTCTGGGGACAACTACGGCTACACCTTC
TRBJ1-5 | TRBV6-5 | TRBD1 | . | CASSYSTGDQPQHF | TGTGCCAGCAGTTACTCAACAGGGGATCAGCCCCAGCATTTT